The following is a T cell receptor beta chain sequence with its context. Its antigen is not identified. RNA in amounts of roughly 0.5 to 1 ug was reverse transcribed with random hexamers. Each CDR3 protein is one row after TCRdb ran MiXCR on the immunoSEQ multiplex PCR reads. The sample gives approximately 190,000 distinct CDR3 sequences, over 90% of which show up once; about 0.15% is in the top ten. This sample stems from a study of CD8 T cells in Susac syndrome. Looking at the study overall: When blood was drawn, the patients with Susac syndrome were therapy-naive, on corticosteroids, or on intravenous immunoglobulin alone. Whole-study results and caveats: CD8+ clonal expansion in Susac was maximal in TEMRA cells and in active patients.

TEMRA cells were enriched by FACS, and CD4+ and CD8+ T cells were negatively isolated. V was pared by 5 bases and J by 1 base, with 17 bases between. Per germline, CDR1 LNHDA and CDR2 SQIVND (reference sequence). The CDR3 length is 16 residues. The source of this sequence is a human donor with Susac syndrome. The chain combines TRBV19 with TRBJ2-5, with D possibly TRBD2 on 6 matching bases. Sequenced material: CD8+ T cells from PBMCs. CDR3 loop: CASSFRAPEGQETQYF. The CDR3 DNA follows: TGTGCCAGTAGTTTCCGGGCCCCGGAGGGCCAAGAGACCCAGTACTTC.